The 31 T cell receptor beta chains below all came from one sample that was sequenced in a study of blood T cell repertoires in COVID-19. The assay was immunoSEQ multiplex PCR, and TCRdb's table has in-frame clones only and misses some. The table records about 180,000 clones, approximately 85% of them present only once. The sequenced sample consisted of peripheral blood. The receptors here all came from a human donor with active or convalescent COVID-19. The donor label of this sample is uncertain.

This clone came up once. The chain couples TRBV7-7 to TRBJ2-1; 7 bases are shared with TRBD2. CDR1 and CDR2 (germline): SSHAT, FNYEAQ (reference sequence). The CDR3 consists of 16 residues. V shed 1 base, J shed 2 bases, and the junction held 5 bases outside the gene matches. CDR3 DNA: TGTGCCAGCAGCTTAGTAGGGACTACCCCCTACAATGAGCAGTTCTTC. Its protein is CASSLVGTTPYNEQFF. Looking up the rest from reference TRBV7-7 and TRBJ2-1 gives the full variable domain: GAGVSQSPRYKVTKRGQDVTLRCDPISSHATLYWYQQALGQGPEFLTYFNYEAQPDKSGLPSDRFSAERPEGSISTLTIQRTEQRDSAMYRCASSLVGTTPYNEQFFGPGTRLTVL.

This clone was recorded once. This rearrangement joins TRBV6-1 to TRBJ1-1; D may be TRBD1 (5 bases). The CDR3 runs 15 residues. Trimming removed 2 bases from V and 1 base from J, with 11 bases in between. CDR1 is MNHNS and CDR2 is SASEGT in the germline V gene. As DNA, the CDR3 is TGTGCCAGCAGTGAAAGGGAGGGGTCGAACACTGAAGCTTTCTTT. Translated: CASSEREGSNTEAFF.

This chain connects TRBV6-5 to TRBJ1-5, with D maybe TRBD1 (6 bases). The CDR3 runs to 13 residues. V dropped 7 bases and J dropped 5 bases, with 12 bases sitting between them. The germline CDR1 and CDR2 sequences are MNHEY and SVGAGI. DNA of the CDR3: TGTGCCAGCACCCAGGGGCCCCATCAGCCCCAGCATTTT. This encodes CASTQGPHQPQHF.

V is TRBV5-5 and J is TRBJ2-3, with D perhaps TRBD2 (5 bases). V lost 0 bases and J lost 2, with 7 bases in between. Germline loops: CDR1 SGHKS, CDR2 YYEKEE (reference sequence). This CDR3 is 14 amino acids long. The chain's CDR3 is CASSLGRNTDTQYF. For the CDR3, the DNA is TGTGCCAGCAGCTTGGGGAGGAACACAGATACGCAGTATTTT. The entire variable domain, with the rest obtained from reference TRBV5-5 and TRBJ2-3, is as follows: DAGVTQSPTHLIKTRGQQVTLRCSPISGHKSVSWYQQVLGQGPQFIFQYYEKEERGRGNFPDRFSARQFPNYSSELNVNALLLGDSALYLCASSLGRNTDTQYFGPGTRLTVL.

A word on this clone: Compared with germline, one end of the junction differs, possibly owing to a read error. The rearrangement links TRBV4-2 to TRBJ2-5; 10 bases agree with TRBD2. This CDR3 contains 16 residues. Germline assignment: CDR1 LGHNA and CDR2 YNFKEQ. In DNA, the CDR3 is TGTGCCAGCAGCCCCCAGGGGAGCGGGAGGGCCCCGTCCCAACACTTC. Its protein product is CASSPQGSGRAPSQHF.

The CDR3 sequence: CASSPGPRGEQYF. Here the CDR3 DNA reads TGTGCCAGCAGCCCCGGCCCTAGGGGTGAGCAGTACTTC. The chain carries TRBV6-2 or TRBV6-3 and TRBJ2-7; the D gene is possibly TRBD1 (5 bases). Deletions cut 6 bases from V and 7 bases from J, with 16 bases between. Germline CDR1 reads MNHEY; CDR2 reads SVGEGT. This CDR3 is 13 amino acids long.

The genes are TRBV5-1 and TRBJ2-7; D remains unclear. Trimming took 2 bases from V and 6 from J, leaving 12 bases between them. Per germline, CDR1 SGHRS and CDR2 YFSETQ. This CDR3 contains 13 residues. The CDR3 DNA reads as TGCGCCAGCAGCTTAAACAGACCTCGCGAGCAGTACTTC. It yields the protein CASSLNRPREQYF.

The V call is TRBV19, the J call TRBJ1-2; unclear D gene. CDR1 and CDR2 (germline): LNHDA, SQIVND (reference sequence). The CDR3 loop spans 13 amino acids. The V end was cut by 5 bases, the J end by 8 bases, with 15 bases between. The CDR3: CASSHGEVGGYTF. DNA of the CDR3: TGTGCCAGTAGTCATGGGGAGGTCGGGGGCTACACCTTC.

The chain is built from TRBV19 and TRBJ2-1; 8 nucleotides match TRBD1. J was trimmed by 6 bases and V by 9 bases; bases with no gene match: 10. The CDR3 is 14 residues long. The germline CDR1 and CDR2 sequences are LNHDA and SQIVND (reference sequence). The CDR3 nucleotides read TGTGCCAGCGCCGGACAGGGATGGTCCAATGAGCAGTTCTTC. Protein product: CASAGQGWSNEQFF.

V usage is TRBV10-3 and J usage is TRBJ2-3, with 12 positions matching TRBD2. V trimming: 6 bases; J trimming: 3 bases; junction bases outside the gene matches: 1. Looked up from germline, CDR1 is ENHRY and CDR2 is SYGVKD. The length of the CDR3 is 14 residues. CDR3 coding DNA: TGTGCCATCAGACTAGCGGGAGGAACAGATACGCAGTATTTT. The encoded protein is CAIRLAGGTDTQYF.

The chain has TRBV29-1 and TRBJ1-1; the D gene is possibly TRBD1 (6 bases). Germline CDR1 is SQVTM and CDR2 is ANQGSEA. Between the trimmed V and J ends, which lost 6 bases and 2 bases, there was a span of 16 bases. The CDR3 spans 14 residues. The CDR3 DNA is TGCAGCGTCGCCCGGGACACAACAAACACTGAAGCTTTCTTT. This sequence encodes CSVARDTTNTEAFF.

The chain couples TRBV7-3 to TRBJ1-1; D is unresolved. This CDR3 contains 12 residues. From germline, CDR1 is SGHTA and CDR2 FQGTGA. Between the trimmed V and J ends, which lost 5 bases and 3 bases, there was a span of 7 bases. As DNA, the CDR3 is TGTGCCAGCAGCCCCTTAGACACTGAAGCTTTCTTT. Translation: CASSPLDTEAFF.

This rearrangement joins TRBV21-1 to TRBJ2-7; the D segment call TRBD2 is taken from the table without a DNA check. TRBV21-1 is recorded as a pseudogene. This CDR3 has 20 amino acids. Here the CDR3 DNA reads TGTGCCAGCAGCAAAGGGGGGGCAGGGGCGCGACTAGCGGGACACTACGAGCAGTACTTC. It specifies CASSKGGAGARLAGHYEQYF.

The chain links TRBV27 to TRBJ1-2, with D uncertain. The length of the CDR3 is 14 residues. Germline lookup yields CDR1 MNHEY and CDR2 SMNVEV (reference sequence). V was cut by 3 bases and J by 7 bases, with 15 bases left in between. In DNA, the CDR3 is TGTGCCAGCAGTTTTGGTCAACGAGGATCTGGCTACACCTTC. It translates to CASSFGQRGSGYTF.

The rearrangement uses TRBV4-2 and TRBJ2-6, with D possibly matching TRBD2 (5 bases). Trimming cost V 1 base and J 0 bases, with 16 bases left between them. CDR3 length: 19 residues. Germline CDR1 reads LGHNA; CDR2 reads YNFKEQ. As DNA, the CDR3 is TGTGCCAGCAGCCAAGTGGTTGCGGGTTCCAGCTCTGGGGCCAACGTCCTGACTTTC. Encoded protein: CASSQVVAGSSSGANVLTF.

This clone was seen just once. V gene TRBV21-1 combines with J gene TRBJ1-1. TRBV21-1 corresponds to a pseudogene. There are 12 residues in the CDR3. CDR3 DNA sequence: TGTGCCAGCAGCAATCCGGGTCCTGAAGCTTTCTTT. Protein: CASSNPGPEAFF.

This chain links TRBV7-3 with TRBJ2-2; a possible D gene is TRBD1 (5 bases). The length of the CDR3 is 15 residues. Per germline, CDR1 SGHTA and CDR2 FQGTGA. V shed 3 bases and J shed 5 bases, with 13 bases lying between them. The CDR3: CASSFIGRETGELFF. In DNA form, the CDR3 reads TGTGCCAGCAGCTTTATTGGCAGGGAAACCGGGGAGCTGTTTTTT.

V is TRBV3-1 (or the pseudogene TRBV3-2) and J is TRBJ2-5; TRBD1 aligns across 7 bases. Germline CDR1 and CDR2: LGHDT and YNNKEL (reference sequence). After removal of 4 bases from V and 4 bases from J, the junction contained 12 bases not matched to a gene. This CDR3 has 16 amino acids. CDR3 coding DNA: TGTGCCAGCAGCCCTAACCCCATGACAGGGAGAGAGACCCAGTACTTC. This codes for CASSPNPMTGRETQYF.

The J gene is TRBJ2-7, the V gene TRBV29-1; TRBD1 matches at 7 bases. V gave up 4 bases and J gave up 5 bases; unmatched junction bases: 20. The CDR3 consists of 17 residues. CDR1 and CDR2 from the germline V gene are SQVTM and ANQGSEA. The CDR3 sequence is CSVGPPGVGQEQHEQYF. The CDR3 region has the DNA TGCAGCGTTGGCCCACCTGGCGTAGGACAGGAACAGCACGAGCAGTACTTC.

The V call is TRBV11-2, the J call TRBJ2-2, with TRBD2 identical over 14 bases. The CDR3 has 17 amino acids. Germline V gene data show CDR1 as SGHAT and CDR2 as FQNNGV. The V and J ends lost 5 bases and 4 bases, in that order; junction bases with no gene match: 6. The CDR3 region has the DNA TGTGCCAGCAGCCCCGGACTAGCGGGGGGTTTCACCGGGGAGCTGTTTTTT. This gives the protein CASSPGLAGGFTGELFF.

This chain links TRBV24-1 with TRBJ2-3; 10 nucleotides agree with TRBD1. Germline V gene lookup returns CDR1 KGHDR and CDR2 SFDVKD. The CDR3 runs to 14 residues. V was clipped by 10 bases and J by 3 bases; unmatched bases: 6. The CDR3 sequence is CATGDRGGTDTQYF. In DNA, the CDR3 is TGTGCCACAGGGGACAGGGGAGGTACAGATACGCAGTATTTT.

The V and J genes are TRBV29-1 and TRBJ1-2, with a weak D call TRBD1 (6 bases). Germline V gene data show CDR1 as SQVTM and CDR2 as ANQGSEA. Trimming removed 6 bases from V and 8 bases from J, with 10 bases in between. The CDR3 is 10 residues long. The CDR3: CSVNRDGYTF. The CDR3 DNA sequence: TGCAGCGTAAACAGGGACGGCTACACCTTC. The entire variable domain, with the rest obtained from reference TRBV29-1 and TRBJ1-2, is as follows: SAVISQKPSRDICQRGTSLTIQCQVDSQVTMMFWYRQQPGQSLTLIATANQGSEATYESGFVIDKFPISRPNLTFSTLTVSNMSPEDSSIYLCSVNRDGYTFGSGTRLTVV.

This chain links TRBV10-3 with TRBJ1-1; no definite D call. The CDR3 sequence is 15 residues long. V was shortened by 3 bases and J by 0 bases, with 11 bases between the two germline ends. Per germline, CDR1 ENHRY and CDR2 SYGVKD. This CDR3 is CAISDLGGLNTEAFF. The CDR3 region has the DNA TGTGCCATCAGTGACCTAGGAGGGTTGAACACTGAAGCTTTCTTT.

Concerning this clone itself: In the same sample, other DNA sequences code for this CDR3. V and J are TRBV28 and TRBJ1-1, with 10 bases lining up with TRBD1. Germline V gives CDR1 MDHEN, CDR2 SYDVKM. CDR3 length: 15 residues. Trimming removed 3 bases from V and 5 bases from J; junction bases left unmatched: 6. The CDR3 region is CASSLGGQGVTEAFF. CDR3 bases: TGTGCCAGCAGTTTGGGAGGACAGGGGGTAACTGAAGCTTTCTTT.

V usage is TRBV7-9 and J usage is TRBJ2-7; 8 nucleotides match TRBD1. Germline V gene data show CDR1 as SEHNR and CDR2 as FQNEAQ (reference sequence). The V segment lost 5 bases and the J segment 4 bases; nucleotides outside the gene matches: 10. CDR3 length: 15 amino acids. DNA of the CDR3: TGTGCCAGCAGCACACGGACAGGGATGGATTACGAGCAGTACTTC. This encodes CASSTRTGMDYEQYF.

The V and J genes are TRBV5-1 and TRBJ1-2; TRBD1 agrees at 8 bases. This CDR3 spans 13 amino acids. V gave up 4 bases and J gave up 13 bases; unmatched junction bases: 12. Germline loops: CDR1 SGHRS, CDR2 YFSETQ. For the CDR3, the DNA is TGCGCCAGCAGCGCGGACAGGGAGGGGGGACTCACCTTC. Protein sequence: CASSADREGGLTF.

The V and J genes are TRBV27 and TRBJ1-1; TRBD1 might be the D (5 bases). The CDR3 extends over 17 amino acids. CDR1 and CDR2 from the germline V gene are MNHEY and SMNVEV (reference sequence). Trimming took off 5 bases at V and 4 bases at J, with 23 bases between the two ends. The CDR3, as DNA: TGTGCCAGCAGTCCCCGTCATCTTTCAGGGTCGGGCACTGAAGCTTTCTTT. Translation gives CASSPRHLSGSGTEAFF.

The table lists this clone with a few counts. This rearrangement joins TRBV19 to TRBJ1-4; D is undetermined. In germline, CDR1 is LNHDA, CDR2 SQIVND (reference sequence). Trimming removed 5 bases at V and 4 bases at J, with 11 bases between. The CDR3 runs to 14 residues. The CDR3 spells CASSSGYGNEKLFF. DNA of the CDR3: TGTGCCAGTAGTTCCGGGTATGGTAATGAAAAACTGTTTTTT.

V usage is TRBV4-2 and J usage is TRBJ2-7; a weak D match, TRBD2 (6 bases). The germline CDR1 and CDR2 sequences are LGHNA and YNFKEQ. V lost 4 bases and J 1 base, leaving 14 bases between the germline ends. This CDR3 comprises 15 residues. The CDR3 DNA is TGTGCCAGCAGCCCCGCGGCGGGGACTTCCTACGAGCAGTACTTC. This codes for CASSPAAGTSYEQYF.

CDR3 amino acids: CAWQLSGREQFF. In DNA form, the CDR3 reads TGTGCCTGGCAACTTAGCGGGAGGGAGCAGTTCTTC. This chain joins TRBV30 and TRBJ2-1, with 10 bases lining up with TRBD2. CDR1 and CDR2 from the germline V gene are GTSNPN and SVGIG (reference sequence). The CDR3 is 12 amino acids. V was pared by 5 bases and J by 10 bases, with 5 bases of the junction left unmatched.

The V call is TRBV9, the J call TRBJ2-6, with 8 nucleotides matching TRBD1. The trim removed 3 bases at V and 4 bases at J, leaving 6 bases unmatched. The CDR3 extends over 16 amino acids. Germline CDR1 is SGDLS and CDR2 is YYNGEE. The CDR3: CASSDGRGPGANVLTF. The CDR3 DNA is TGTGCCAGCAGCGACGGCAGGGGGCCAGGGGCCAACGTCCTGACTTTC.